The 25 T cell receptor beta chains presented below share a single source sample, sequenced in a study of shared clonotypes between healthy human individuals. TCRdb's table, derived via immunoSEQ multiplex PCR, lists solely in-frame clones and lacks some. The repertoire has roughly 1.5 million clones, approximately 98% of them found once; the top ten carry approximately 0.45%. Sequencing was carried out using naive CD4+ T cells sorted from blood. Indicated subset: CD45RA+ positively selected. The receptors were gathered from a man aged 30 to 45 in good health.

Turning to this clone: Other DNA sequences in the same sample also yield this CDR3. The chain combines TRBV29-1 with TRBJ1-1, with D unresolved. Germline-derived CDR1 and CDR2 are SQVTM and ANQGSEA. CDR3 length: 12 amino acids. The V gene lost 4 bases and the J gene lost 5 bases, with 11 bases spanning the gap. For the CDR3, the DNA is TGCAGCGTTGCGAAGGGTGGGACTGAAGCTTTCTTT. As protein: CSVAKGGTEAFF.

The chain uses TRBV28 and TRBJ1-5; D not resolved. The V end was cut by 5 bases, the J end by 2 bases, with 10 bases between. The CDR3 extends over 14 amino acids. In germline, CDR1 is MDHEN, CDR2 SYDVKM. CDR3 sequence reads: CASSPPFGNQPQHF. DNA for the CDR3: TGTGCCAGCAGTCCCCCCTTTGGCAATCAGCCCCAGCATTTT.

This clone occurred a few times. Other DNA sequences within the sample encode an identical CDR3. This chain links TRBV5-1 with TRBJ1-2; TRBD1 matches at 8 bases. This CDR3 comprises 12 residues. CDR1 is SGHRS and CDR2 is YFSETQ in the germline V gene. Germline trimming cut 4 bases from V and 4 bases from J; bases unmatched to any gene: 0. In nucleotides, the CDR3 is TGCGCCAGCAGCGGACAGGGCTATGGCTACACCTTC. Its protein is CASSGQGYGYTF.

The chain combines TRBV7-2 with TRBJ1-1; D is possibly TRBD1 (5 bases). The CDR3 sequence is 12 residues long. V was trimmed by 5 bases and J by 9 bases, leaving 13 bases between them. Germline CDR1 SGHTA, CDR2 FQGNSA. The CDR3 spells CASSNRTFKAFF. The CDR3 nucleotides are TGTGCCAGCAGCAACCGGACATTTAAAGCTTTCTTT.

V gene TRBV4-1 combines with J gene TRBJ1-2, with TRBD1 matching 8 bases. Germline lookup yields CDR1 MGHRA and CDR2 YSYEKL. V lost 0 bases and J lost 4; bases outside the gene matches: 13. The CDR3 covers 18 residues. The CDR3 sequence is CASSQEKTPGQVTYGYTF. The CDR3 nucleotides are TGCGCCAGCAGCCAAGAAAAGACGCCGGGACAGGTGACCTATGGCTACACCTTC.

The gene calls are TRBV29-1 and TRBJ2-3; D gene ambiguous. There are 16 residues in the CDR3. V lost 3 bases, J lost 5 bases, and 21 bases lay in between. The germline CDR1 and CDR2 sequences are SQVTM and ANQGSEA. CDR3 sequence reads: CSVDAPQRPARDTQYF. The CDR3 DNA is TGCAGCGTTGACGCCCCTCAGAGACCAGCTAGAGATACGCAGTATTTT.

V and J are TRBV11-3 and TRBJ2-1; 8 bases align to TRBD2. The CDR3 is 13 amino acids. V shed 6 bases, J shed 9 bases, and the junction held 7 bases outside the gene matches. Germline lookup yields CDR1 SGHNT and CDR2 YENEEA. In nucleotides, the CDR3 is TGTGCCAGCAGTCCCGGACTAGCAGGTGAGCAGTTCTTC. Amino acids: CASSPGLAGEQFF.

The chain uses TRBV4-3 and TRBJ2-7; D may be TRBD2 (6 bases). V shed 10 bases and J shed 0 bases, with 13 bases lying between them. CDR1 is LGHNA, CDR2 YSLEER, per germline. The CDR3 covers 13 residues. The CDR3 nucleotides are TGCGCCAAGCCGAGACTAGACTCCTACGAGCAGTACTTC. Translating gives CAKPRLDSYEQYF.

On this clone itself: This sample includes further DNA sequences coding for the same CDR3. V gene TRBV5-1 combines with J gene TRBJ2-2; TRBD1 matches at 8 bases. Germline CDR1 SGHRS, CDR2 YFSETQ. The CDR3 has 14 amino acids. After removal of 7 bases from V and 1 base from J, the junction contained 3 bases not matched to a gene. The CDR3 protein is CASRGTGNTGELFF. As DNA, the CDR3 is TGCGCCAGCCGCGGGACAGGGAACACCGGGGAGCTGTTTTTT.

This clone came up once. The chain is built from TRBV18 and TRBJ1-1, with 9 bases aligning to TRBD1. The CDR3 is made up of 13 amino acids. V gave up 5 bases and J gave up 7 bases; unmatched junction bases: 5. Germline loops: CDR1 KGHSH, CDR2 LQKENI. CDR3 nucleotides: TGTGCCAGCTCATTACAGGGGGCCAATGAAGCTTTCTTT. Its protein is CASSLQGANEAFF.

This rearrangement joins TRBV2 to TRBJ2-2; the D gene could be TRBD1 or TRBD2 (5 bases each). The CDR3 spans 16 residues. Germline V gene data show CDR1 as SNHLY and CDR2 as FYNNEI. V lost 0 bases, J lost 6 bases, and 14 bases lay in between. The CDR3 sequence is CASSEAGGWGAGELFF. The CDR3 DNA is TGTGCCAGCAGTGAAGCTGGGGGTTGGGGCGCCGGGGAGCTGTTTTTT.

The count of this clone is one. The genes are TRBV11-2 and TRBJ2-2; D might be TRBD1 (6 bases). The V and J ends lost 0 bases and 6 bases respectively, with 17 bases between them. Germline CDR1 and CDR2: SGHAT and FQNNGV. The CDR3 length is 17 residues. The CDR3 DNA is TGTGCCAGCAGCTTAGATCTCCAAGGGGGTGAGCCCGGGGAGCTGTTTTTT. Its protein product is CASSLDLQGGEPGELFF.

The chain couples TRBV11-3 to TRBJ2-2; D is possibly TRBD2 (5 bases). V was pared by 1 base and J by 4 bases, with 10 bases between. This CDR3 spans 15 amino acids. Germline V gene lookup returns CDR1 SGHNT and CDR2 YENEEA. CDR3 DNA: TGTGCCAGCAGCTTAGCCGGGGTCTGCACCGGGGAGCTGTTTTTT. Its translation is CASSLAGVCTGELFF.

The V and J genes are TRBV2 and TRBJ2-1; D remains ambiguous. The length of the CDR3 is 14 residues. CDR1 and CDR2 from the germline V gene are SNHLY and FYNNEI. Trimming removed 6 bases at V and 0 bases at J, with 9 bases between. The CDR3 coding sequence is TGTGCCAGCAGCGGTATAAGCTCCTACAATGAGCAGTTCTTC. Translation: CASSGISSYNEQFF.

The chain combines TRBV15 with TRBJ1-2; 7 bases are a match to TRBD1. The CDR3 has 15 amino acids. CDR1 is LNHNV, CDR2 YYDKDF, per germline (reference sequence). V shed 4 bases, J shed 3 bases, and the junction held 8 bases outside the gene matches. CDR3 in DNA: TGTGCCACCAGCAATTCTGAGGGGGCGTACTATGGCTACACCTTC. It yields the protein CATSNSEGAYYGYTF.

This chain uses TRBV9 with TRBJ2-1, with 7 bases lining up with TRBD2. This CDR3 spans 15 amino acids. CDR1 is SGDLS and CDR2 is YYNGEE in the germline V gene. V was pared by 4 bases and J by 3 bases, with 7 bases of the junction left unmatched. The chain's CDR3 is CASSPVGGSYNEQFF. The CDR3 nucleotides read TGTGCCAGCAGCCCCGTGGGCGGGAGCTACAATGAGCAGTTCTTC. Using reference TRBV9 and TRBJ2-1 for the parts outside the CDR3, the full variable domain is DSGVTQTPKHLITATGQRVTLRCSPRSGDLSVYWYQQSLDQGLQFLIQYYNGEERAKGNILERFSAQQFPDLHSELNLSSLELGDSALYFCASSPVGGSYNEQFFGPGTRLTVL.

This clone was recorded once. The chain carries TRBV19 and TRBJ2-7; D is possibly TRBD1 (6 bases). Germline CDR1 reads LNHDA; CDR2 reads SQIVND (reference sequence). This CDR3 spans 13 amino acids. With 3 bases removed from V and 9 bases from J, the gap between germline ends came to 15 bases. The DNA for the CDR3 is TGTGCCAGTAGTATGAATGATCAGGGGCGGCAGTACTTC. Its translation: CASSMNDQGRQYF.

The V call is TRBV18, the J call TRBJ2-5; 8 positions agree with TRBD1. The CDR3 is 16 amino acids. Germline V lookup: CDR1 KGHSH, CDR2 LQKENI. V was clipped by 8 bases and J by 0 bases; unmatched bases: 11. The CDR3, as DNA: TGTGCCAGCCGACGGGCCGGGACAGGTTACCAAGAGACCCAGTACTTC. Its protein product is CASRRAGTGYQETQYF.

CDR3 DNA sequence: TGTGCCAGCAGTTTCGACAGCCCCAGGGAGGGGAATGAGCAGTTCTTC. Encoded protein: CASSFDSPREGNEQFF. V is TRBV27 and J is TRBJ2-1; 7 bases are a match to TRBD2. Germline CDR1 reads MNHEY; CDR2 reads SMNVEV (reference sequence). The junction had 12 bases not matched to a gene; V was cut back by 3 bases and J by 7 bases. This CDR3 has 16 amino acids.

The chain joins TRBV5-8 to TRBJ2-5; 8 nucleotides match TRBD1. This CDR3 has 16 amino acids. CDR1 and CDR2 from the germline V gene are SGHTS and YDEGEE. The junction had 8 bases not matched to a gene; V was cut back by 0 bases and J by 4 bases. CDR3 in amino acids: CASSLGQGAAVETQYF. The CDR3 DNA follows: TGTGCCAGCAGCTTGGGGCAGGGGGCCGCCGTAGAGACCCAGTACTTC. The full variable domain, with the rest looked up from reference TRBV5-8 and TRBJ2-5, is EAGVTQSPTHLIKTRGQQATLRCSPISGHTSVYWYQQALGLGLQFLLWYDEGEERNRGNFPPRFSGRQFPNYSSELNVNALELEDSALYLCASSLGQGAAVETQYFGPGTRLLVL.

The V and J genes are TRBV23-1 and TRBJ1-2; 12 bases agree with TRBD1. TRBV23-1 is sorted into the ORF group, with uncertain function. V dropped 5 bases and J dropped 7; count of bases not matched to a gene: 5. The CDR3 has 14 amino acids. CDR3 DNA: TGCGCCAGCAGTTACCGGGACAGGGGGCTTGGCTACACCTTC. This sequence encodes CASSYRDRGLGYTF.

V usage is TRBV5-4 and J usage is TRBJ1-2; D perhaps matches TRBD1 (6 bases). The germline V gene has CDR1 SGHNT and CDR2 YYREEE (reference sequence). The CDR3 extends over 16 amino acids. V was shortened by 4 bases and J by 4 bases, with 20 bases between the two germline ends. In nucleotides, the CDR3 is TGTGCCAGCAGCCCTAGTCCGATTGGGACATTCTATGGCTACACCTTC. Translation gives CASSPSPIGTFYGYTF.

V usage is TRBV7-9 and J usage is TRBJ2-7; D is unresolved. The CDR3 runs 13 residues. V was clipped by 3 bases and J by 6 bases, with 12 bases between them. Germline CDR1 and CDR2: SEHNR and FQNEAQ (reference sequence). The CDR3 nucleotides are TGTGCCAGCAGCTTTGAGCCGCTCGGCGAGCAGTACTTC. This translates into CASSFEPLGEQYF.

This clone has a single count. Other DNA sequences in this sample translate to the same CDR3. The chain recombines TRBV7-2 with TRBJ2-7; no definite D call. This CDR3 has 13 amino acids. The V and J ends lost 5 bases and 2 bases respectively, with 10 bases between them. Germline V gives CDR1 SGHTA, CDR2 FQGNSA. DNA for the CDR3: TGTGCCAGCAGCCGCGGCAGGACCTACGAGCAGTACTTC. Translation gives CASSRGRTYEQYF.

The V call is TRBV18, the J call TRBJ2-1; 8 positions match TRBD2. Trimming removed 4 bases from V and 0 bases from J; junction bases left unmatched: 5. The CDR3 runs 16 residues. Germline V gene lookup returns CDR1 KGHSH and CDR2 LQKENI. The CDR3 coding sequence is TGTGCCAGCTCACGCTTCAGCGGGGGCTCCTACAATGAGCAGTTCTTC. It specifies CASSRFSGGSYNEQFF.